What follows describes a single T cell receptor beta chain. Antigen specificity is unknown. The sample originates from a study of response to subunit inactivated influenza vaccine. TCRdb itself ran the RT-PCR reads through MiXCR, one entry per CDR3 protein. The sample yields 250,000 to 350,000 distinct CDR3 sequences, around 20% seen once. General study results and limits: The authors suggested that every seasonal influenza vaccination recruits few new T cells.

This TCR came from a man between 50 and 75 years old who received an inactivated influenza vaccine. The sequenced sample was PBMCs from blood, obtained 21 months after vaccination.

CDR3 protein: CASSYGGMGEQYF. The CDR3 bases are TGTGCCAGCAGCTACGGGGGGATGGGGGAGCAGTACTTC. The chain carries TRBV5-4 and TRBJ2-7; 7 nucleotides align to TRBD2. The J segment lost 7 bases and the V segment lost 3 bases, leaving 7 bases of the junction unmatched. In germline, CDR1 is SGHNT, CDR2 YYREEE (reference sequence). CDR3 length: 13 residues.